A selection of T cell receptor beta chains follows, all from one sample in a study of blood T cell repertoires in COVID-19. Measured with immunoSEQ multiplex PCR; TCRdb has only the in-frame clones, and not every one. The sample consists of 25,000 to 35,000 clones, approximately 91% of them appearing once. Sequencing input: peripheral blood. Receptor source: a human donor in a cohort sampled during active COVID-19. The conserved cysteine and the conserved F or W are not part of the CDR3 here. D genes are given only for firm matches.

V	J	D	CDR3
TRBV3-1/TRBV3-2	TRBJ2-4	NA	ASNTLDIQY
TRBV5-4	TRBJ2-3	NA	ASSLGPSGADTQY
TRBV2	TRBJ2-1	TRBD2	ASSHTSGRIDEQF
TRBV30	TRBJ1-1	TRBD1	AWNRQGGTEAF
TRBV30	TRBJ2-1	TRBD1	AWSANRGVNEQF
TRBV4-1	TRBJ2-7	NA	ASSHRLTYVGAPGTYEQY
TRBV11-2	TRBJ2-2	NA	ASSRGERVYTGELF
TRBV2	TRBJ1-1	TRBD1	ASRRTGTNTEAF
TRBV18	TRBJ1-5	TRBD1	ASSPTGAQPQH
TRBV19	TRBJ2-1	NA	ASSIGSYNEQF
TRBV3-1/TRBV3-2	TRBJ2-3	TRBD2	ASSPPSGGGTDTQY